This is a list of T cell receptor beta chains from one sample in a study of T cell repertoires in cytomegalovirus infection. Each CDR3 protein is one row after TCRdb ran MiXCR on the reads. In the table there are almost 500,000 distinct CDR3 sequences, about 11% of which are singletons. Source material: PBMCs. The receptors were gathered from a human donor in good health (CMV status not recorded). Some clones in this sample may be carry-over from other donors' samples. CDR3s leave out the opening cysteine and the closing phenylalanine or tryptophan. A D gene is named only where the DNA matches it firmly.

J gene: TRBJ2-1
D gene: NA
V gene: TRBV16
CDR3 protein: ASSQSFRGPYNEQF

J gene: TRBJ2-1
D gene: NA
V gene: TRBV7-3
CDR3 protein: ASSSYGTSSYNEQF

J gene: TRBJ1-5
D gene: TRBD1
V gene: TRBV15
CDR3 protein: ATSSTGGLFYSNQPQH

J gene: TRBJ2-6
D gene: NA
V gene: TRBV19
CDR3 protein: ASKGVSSGANVLT

J gene: TRBJ2-2
D gene: TRBD2
V gene: TRBV2
CDR3 protein: ASSGRAQTSGATNTGELF

J gene: TRBJ1-2
D gene: NA
V gene: TRBV19
CDR3 protein: ASSMRDLSNYGYT

J gene: TRBJ2-1
D gene: TRBD2
V gene: TRBV12-3/TRBV12-4
CDR3 protein: ASSPLAGGPHEQF

J gene: TRBJ1-1
D gene: NA
V gene: TRBV13
CDR3 protein: ASRQGALTQVNTEAF

J gene: TRBJ1-5
D gene: NA
V gene: TRBV12-5
CDR3 protein: ASGSQGGGQPQH

J gene: TRBJ2-3
D gene: NA
V gene: TRBV23-1
CDR3 protein: ASKPETAKDTQY

J gene: TRBJ2-7
D gene: NA
V gene: TRBV12-3/TRBV12-4
CDR3 protein: ASSLARRSYEQY

J gene: TRBJ2-1
D gene: NA
V gene: TRBV7-2
CDR3 protein: ASSLHLTSSYNEQF

J gene: TRBJ1-1
D gene: NA
V gene: TRBV27
CDR3 protein: ASSRTPMNTEAF

J gene: TRBJ2-2
D gene: TRBD2
V gene: TRBV2
CDR3 protein: ASRPASGANTGELF

J gene: TRBJ2-1
D gene: TRBD2
V gene: TRBV5-6
CDR3 protein: ATTGETSNNEQF

J gene: TRBJ2-5
D gene: NA
V gene: TRBV19
CDR3 protein: ASSITLTATGRETQN

J gene: TRBJ1-3
D gene: NA
V gene: TRBV6-6
CDR3 protein: ASSYSGGAGNTIY

J gene: TRBJ2-3
D gene: NA
V gene: TRBV27
CDR3 protein: ASSLSVGGPDTQY

J gene: TRBJ2-5
D gene: NA
V gene: TRBV7-9
CDR3 protein: ASSQDSRETQY

J gene: TRBJ2-1
D gene: NA
V gene: TRBV6-5
CDR3 protein: ASSYSGRSSYNEQF

J gene: TRBJ2-7
D gene: TRBD2
V gene: TRBV7-2
CDR3 protein: ASSAGLADYEQY

J gene: TRBJ2-3
D gene: NA
V gene: TRBV3-1
CDR3 protein: ASSQFSDTQY

J gene: TRBJ2-3
D gene: TRBD2
V gene: TRBV7-2
CDR3 protein: ASRPGLAGADTQY

J gene: TRBJ2-5
D gene: NA
V gene: TRBV28
CDR3 protein: ASSPLRAEETQY

J gene: TRBJ2-7
D gene: TRBD2
V gene: TRBV28
CDR3 protein: ASRPSGLSYEQY

J gene: TRBJ1-2
D gene: NA
V gene: TRBV20-1
CDR3 protein: SAGGPVRRDYGYT

J gene: TRBJ1-2
D gene: NA
V gene: TRBV6-1
CDR3 protein: ASSEGLAITNYGYT

J gene: TRBJ2-2
D gene: TRBD2
V gene: TRBV4-2
CDR3 protein: ASSQVEGLAGPANTGELF

J gene: TRBJ1-5
D gene: NA
V gene: TRBV12-3/TRBV12-4
CDR3 protein: ASSRDGSNQPQH

J gene: TRBJ2-5
D gene: NA
V gene: TRBV7-9
CDR3 protein: ASSYIMETQY

J gene: TRBJ2-5
D gene: NA
V gene: TRBV7-8
CDR3 protein: ASSFQGGGETQY

J gene: TRBJ2-2
D gene: NA
V gene: TRBV7-6
CDR3 protein: ASSFGGRFAGELF

J gene: TRBJ2-1
D gene: TRBD2
V gene: TRBV28
CDR3 protein: AGVLAALSYNEQF

J gene: TRBJ2-1
D gene: TRBD1
V gene: TRBV10-3
CDR3 protein: AINRDRGRDEQF

J gene: TRBJ1-6
D gene: NA
V gene: TRBV7-3
CDR3 protein: ASSLGVSYNSPLH

J gene: TRBJ1-5
D gene: TRBD1
V gene: TRBV28
CDR3 protein: ASSSQGKPQH

J gene: TRBJ2-1
D gene: NA
V gene: TRBV7-7
CDR3 protein: ASSPGTHNNEQF

J gene: TRBJ1-1
D gene: NA
V gene: TRBV5-5
CDR3 protein: ASSNTDGYTEAF

J gene: TRBJ1-1
D gene: NA
V gene: TRBV20-1
CDR3 protein: SASPGITEAF

J gene: TRBJ2-7
D gene: NA
V gene: TRBV20-1
CDR3 protein: SAGRTAAYEQY

J gene: TRBJ2-3
D gene: TRBD2
V gene: TRBV20-1
CDR3 protein: SPTSGGTSTDTQY

J gene: TRBJ2-7
D gene: NA
V gene: TRBV12-5
CDR3 protein: ASGLGNYRDYSSYEQY

J gene: TRBJ1-2
D gene: NA
V gene: TRBV10-3
CDR3 protein: AISDHDRGNYGYT

J gene: TRBJ1-6
D gene: TRBD1
V gene: TRBV9
CDR3 protein: ASGQGDNSPLH